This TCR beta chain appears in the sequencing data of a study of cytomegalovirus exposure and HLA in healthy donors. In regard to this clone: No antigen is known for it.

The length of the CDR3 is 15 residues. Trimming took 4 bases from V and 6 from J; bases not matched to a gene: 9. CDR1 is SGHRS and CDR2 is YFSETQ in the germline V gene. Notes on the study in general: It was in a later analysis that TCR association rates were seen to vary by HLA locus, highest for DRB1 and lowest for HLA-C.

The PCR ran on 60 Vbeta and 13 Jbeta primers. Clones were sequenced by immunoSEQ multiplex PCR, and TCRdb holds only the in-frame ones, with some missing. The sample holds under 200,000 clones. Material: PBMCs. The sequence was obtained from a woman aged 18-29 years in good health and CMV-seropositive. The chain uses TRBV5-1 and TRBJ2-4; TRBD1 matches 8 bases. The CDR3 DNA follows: TGCGCCAGCAGCCAGGACAGGGTGTGGTCAAACATTCAGTACTTC. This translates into CASSQDRVWSNIQYF.